This T cell receptor beta chain was recorded in a study of cytomegalovirus exposure and HLA in healthy donors (dated by TCRdb to the late 2010s). Concerning the study at large: An earlier analysis of some 600 of the donors reported about 280 Gb of sequence data and about 120 million unique TCR beta sequences obtained from roughly 170 million T cells. Around 300 gigabases of sequencing data and 70 million to 85 million unique TCR sequences were included in an early release covering about 700 HLA-typed donors. Of the 300 to 450 genotyped donors, approximately 80% were placed in the genetic ancestry cluster associated with self-reported Caucasian donors. The study aimed to test whether signatures of past pathogen exposure could be identified by cataloging public T cell receptors. The T cell repertoires of 670 or so subjects were profiled by immunosequencing and related to cytomegalovirus serostatus. Besides the first cohort of under 700 subjects, a separate validation cohort made up of roughly 130 different subjects was used. To predict cytomegalovirus infection status, the study brought together high-throughput TCR immunosequencing, statistical association of individual TCRs with disease status, and machine learning. In a later analysis, previously published TCR beta repertoires from 550 to 750 donors were re-analyzed and high-resolution HLA genotyping was added so that TCR occurrence patterns could be studied. In the later analysis, no new phenotypic data were used to find candidate immune exposures; instead, reliance was placed on TCR beta sequences and their occurrence across donors. To decide whether each TCR beta V gene segment behaved as functional or pseudogenic, an earlier analysis of some 600 of the donors relied on high-throughput TCR beta sequencing. Alongside the repertoire data, information on donor age, sex, ethnicity and CMV serostatus was compiled. Genome-wide SNP genotypes for about 65% of the 666 donors were used in a later genetic analysis, which treated that subset as a discovery cohort. Every repertoire in the discovery cohort had been generated on one and the same sequencing platform. HLA typing included class I and class II loci at four-digit resolution. Typing coverage varied by locus: roughly 629-630 donors for A, B, C, DRB1 and DQB1; approximately 500 for DQA1; around 610 for DPA1; roughly 450 for DPB1. Four to six DR-DQ haplotypes were handled as single units for association and clustering, since linkage in the cohort was strong. On average, about 240,000 unique TCR beta nucleotide sequences were sequenced per donor among fewer than 500 genotyped donors of the cohort, with roughly 18% of those sequences being non-productive. What the study reported, not specific to this receptor: A further reported finding was that TCR beta sequences accurately predicted the HLA-A and HLA-B alleles for most subjects in the first cohort. A total of 150 or so TCR beta chains were listed by the study as associated with cytomegalovirus. This cohort had only TCR beta chains sequenced, and the lack of alpha or paired-chain data limited which features could be detected. According to the authors, the approach could potentially be generalized to other disease states and immunological phenotypes. According to a later analysis, TCR association rates differed among HLA loci, with DRB1 alleles showing the most associated TCRs and HLA-C alleles showing the fewest. Correlated functional status among segregating V segments might reflect linkage disequilibrium, but an unknown experimental factor could not be ruled out. Strong co-occurrence of HLA alleles, especially DR and DQ, made assigning TCR associations to individual alleles difficult. A group of highly shared sequence variants was considered likely to be a technical artifact of the sequencing pipeline. In a later analysis, several top co-occurrence clusters were reported to appear linked to parvovirus B19, influenza, CMV and Epstein-Barr virus. While some public TCRs were present in many individuals, most TCR sequences turned up only very rarely across donors. Compared with equally common non-associated chains, HLA-associated TCR beta chains in a later analysis were more clonally expanded and had lower generation probabilities. Immune exposure information for the cohort was limited to CMV serostatus. Because counts were too low, about 18 rarely observed V segments, including chromosome 9 orphons, were excluded from the earlier analysis of about 500 of the donors. An association between a missense DCLRE1C variant and V-gene and J-gene trimming of TCR beta chains was found in a later genetic analysis and replicated in an independent cohort. Because the 87-base-pair reads could not distinguish some IMGT-functional V segments, including TRBV6-2 and TRBV6-3, those segments were excluded. Broadly in line with IMGT annotations, most TCR beta V segments showed up in productive rearrangements about 87% or about 30% of the time in an earlier analysis of roughly 590 of the donors. In a later analysis, most CMV-associated TCR beta chains were found to appear HLA-restricted, with HLA associations seemingly driven largely by CMV exposure. In a later analysis, around 17,000 TCR beta sequences were associated with specific HLA alleles at a false discovery rate of 0.05. A few of the identified cytomegalovirus-associated TCR beta chains were confirmed in vitro to be specific for cytomegalovirus antigens. Because HLA typing was missing for some donors at each locus, association tests included only the typed subset. The classifier was reported to diagnose cytomegalovirus status with high specificity and sensitivity in both the original and validation cohorts. A later genetic analysis reported fewer N-insertions in productive TCRs among donors in an Asian-associated ancestry cluster than the roughly 620-donor mean. Roughly uniform sequencing depth across donors was assumed in presence/absence analyses, although this assumption may not hold.

In total, approximately 700 healthy bone marrow donors made up the cohort. At the time of sampling, all cohort members were nominally healthy, though unrecorded immune exposures were likely present. The donor tested CMV seronegative and was one of the 352 seronegative cohort members. A peripheral blood sample was collected from each donor, and TCR beta sequencing was performed on peripheral blood mononuclear cells. Genomic DNA extraction from the blood cell samples was performed with the Qiagen DNeasy Blood Extraction Kit. For this clone: Its antigen is still unknown. It has no much larger one-base neighbor in the sample; base qualities were not kept.

Per the germline V gene, MNHNS is the CDR1 and SASEGT is the CDR2. Germline trimming: 6 bases from V, 6 bases from J; junction bases outside gene matches: 10. The CDR3 goes from the cysteine to the phenylalanine over 14 residues. Only the CDR3 region is kept as DNA, spanning 42 bases read in frame from base 1. The method behind the library was the immunoSEQ multiplex PCR assay. A mixture of 60 forward primers for TCR Vbeta segments and 13 reverse primers for TCR Jbeta segments was used in the multiplex PCR. A multiplex PCR assay on genomic DNA amplified the CDR3 region of rearranged TCR beta genes. The amplified TCR beta libraries were sequenced on the Illumina HiSeq System as 87-base-pair reads. On the study's bioinformatics: A later analysis tallied roughly 76 million unique TCR beta chains across the 666 repertoires, and around 10 million of those chains were shared by two or more donors. A nearest-neighbor algorithm error-corrected the raw reads and collapsed the reads into unique sequences, merging closely related sequences to remove PCR and sequencing errors. CDR3 sequences were aligned to IMGT reference sequences to assign V, D and J gene segments. For a sequence to be retained, a match of at least six nucleotides was required to both a V gene segment and a J gene segment. A rearrangement was called productive if the CDR3 had no stop codons and remained in frame with V and J, and every other rearrangement was called non-productive. Following IMGT convention, CDR3 was defined as the stretch from the second conserved V-encoded cysteine to the conserved J-encoded phenylalanine. Sequences without an unambiguous match to a single V gene segment were excluded from the earlier analysis of about 600 of the donors. An earlier analysis of 587 of the donors classified V segments as functional when productive rearrangements were above 56.7% and as segregating when the standard deviation between donors was above 5%. To diagnose cytomegalovirus status from the catalog of TCR beta chain sequences, a statistical classification framework was built. In a later analysis, TCR nucleotide sequences were compared against IMGT/GENE-DB human TR gene sequences so that V and J genes could be assigned. Using the TCRdist pipeline, a later analysis assigned CDR3 sequences along with most-parsimonious VDJ recombination scenarios. A later analysis defined each TCR beta chain by its CDR3 amino acid sequence plus V-gene family, and excluded reads lacking a unique V-gene family. A later analysis removed 592 highly shared, low-generation-probability nucleotide sequences to deal with suspected cross-contamination and a sequencing artifact. For each public chain, a later analysis derived a clonal expansion index from normalized ranks of inferred template counts within each repertoire. A later analysis computed generation probabilities with a VDJ recombination model fitted to out-of-frame rearrangements, and checked the results against IGoR. In a later analysis, hypergeometric tests were used to score TCR-TCR, TCR-HLA and TCR-CMV co-occurrence, with a repertoire-size bias correction applied to TCR pairs. To estimate false discovery rates, a later analysis permuted the HLA or CMV assignments 20 times. In a later analysis, co-occurring TCRs were grouped using DBSCAN, with TCRdist sequence similarity added in when clustering inside HLA-allele-positive subsets. For co-occurrence clustering, repertoires with fewer than 30,000 or more than 120,000 public chains were excluded, along with five repertoires with anomalous nucleotide sharing. TCRdb stores this immuneACCESS table with in-frame sequences only. Part of the clones is absent; in the studies checked, under half of the shortfall reflects unresolved V genes, and no reason is known for the rest. The DNA was the basis for D and trimming; V, J and clone size are from that table. Counted in this sample were under 250,000 clones; about 72% of them appeared once. Around 4% of the sample lies in the top ten.

The sample consisted of PBMCs. The rearranged chain carries TRBV6-1 and TRBJ2-7; 8 nucleotides in the junction match TRBD1. This TCR was recovered from a male donor in good health and CMV-seronegative. The nucleotide sequence reads TGTGCCAGCAGAGCCGGGACAGGCTGGGTCGAGCAGTACTTC. It translates as CASRAGTGWVEQYF.